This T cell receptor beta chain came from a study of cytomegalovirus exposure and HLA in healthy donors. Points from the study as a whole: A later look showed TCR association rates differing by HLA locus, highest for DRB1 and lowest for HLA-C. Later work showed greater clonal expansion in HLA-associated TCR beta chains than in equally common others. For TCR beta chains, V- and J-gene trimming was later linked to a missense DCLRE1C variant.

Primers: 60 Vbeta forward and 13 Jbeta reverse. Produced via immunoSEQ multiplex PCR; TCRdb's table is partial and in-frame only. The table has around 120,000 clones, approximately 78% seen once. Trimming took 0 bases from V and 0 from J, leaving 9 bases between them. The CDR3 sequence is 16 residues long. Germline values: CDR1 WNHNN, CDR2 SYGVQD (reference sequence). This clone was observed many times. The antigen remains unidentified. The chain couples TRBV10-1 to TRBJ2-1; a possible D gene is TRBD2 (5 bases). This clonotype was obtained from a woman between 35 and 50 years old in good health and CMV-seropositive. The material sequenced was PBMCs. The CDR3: CASSESAGASYNEQFF. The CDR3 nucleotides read TGCGCCAGCAGTGAGTCGGCGGGTGCCTCCTACAATGAGCAGTTCTTC.